These T cell receptor beta chains were read from a single sample in a study of T cell responses to AZD1222 COVID-19 vaccine. Profiled with immunoSEQ multiplex PCR; TCRdb holds only in-frame clones, not every one. Of about 130,000 clones listed, around 87% are singletons. The sample in question was peripheral blood, obtained on day 0 of AZD1222 vaccination. The source of these receptors is an adult in good health. CDR3s include the opening cysteine and the closing phenylalanine or tryptophan. D genes are given only for firm matches. Some rows mark clone size as missing; the rest say once, few, many or name a class of expanded clone.

J: TRBJ2-3
size: -
D: -
V: TRBV12-3/TRBV12-4
CDR3: CASRSADTQYF
DNA: TGTGCCAGCAGGTCGGCAGATACGCAGTATTTT

J: TRBJ1-1
size: -
D: -
V: TRBV7-2
CDR3: CASSPVQGLTEAFF
DNA: TGTGCCAGCAGCCCCGTTCAGGGGCTCACTGAAGCTTTCTTT

J: TRBJ1-1
size: -
D: -
V: TRBV29-1
CDR3: CSVVGGNTEAFF
DNA: TGCAGCGTTGTTGGGGGGAACACTGAAGCTTTCTTT

J: TRBJ2-7
size: -
D: TRBD2
V: TRBV7-2
CDR3: CASSPAGGLGEQYF
DNA: TGTGCCAGCAGCCCCGCGGGGGGCCTAGGGGAGCAGTACTTC

J: TRBJ1-6
size: -
D: TRBD1
V: TRBV4-2
CDR3: CASSPGTGGSIRDSPLHF
DNA: TGTGCCAGCAGCCCGGGGACAGGGGGTTCGATTCGGGATTCACCCCTCCACTTT

J: TRBJ1-3
size: -
D: -
V: TRBV15
CDR3: CATGARGYGNTIYF
DNA: TGTGCCACCGGGGCCCGGGGGTATGGAAACACCATATATTTT

J: TRBJ1-1
size: -
D: -
V: TRBV12-3/TRBV12-4
CDR3: CASSLTANTEAFF
DNA: TGTGCCAGCAGTTTAACAGCTAACACTGAAGCTTTCTTT

J: TRBJ1-2
size: -
D: -
V: TRBV12-3/TRBV12-4
CDR3: CASKFGTAAGYTF
DNA: TGTGCCAGCAAATTCGGGACGGCGGCGGGCTACACCTTC

J: TRBJ2-7
size: -
D: -
V: TRBV18
CDR3: CASSPQREQYF
DNA: TGTGCCAGCTCACCACAGCGCGAGCAGTACTTC

J: TRBJ2-5
size: -
D: TRBD1
V: TRBV6-2/TRBV6-3
CDR3: CASRPGTGLRETQYF
DNA: TGTGCCAGCAGGCCTGGGACAGGGCTTCGAGAGACCCAGTACTTC

J: TRBJ2-7
size: -
D: -
V: TRBV24-1
CDR3: CATSAGLGGEQYF
DNA: TGTGCCACCAGTGCCGGGCTCGGTGGCGAGCAGTACTTC

J: TRBJ1-2
size: few
D: -
V: TRBV12-3/TRBV12-4
CDR3: CASSLTGTGGYTF
DNA: TGTGCCAGCAGTTTAACGGGTACTGGCGGCTACACCTTC

J: TRBJ1-2
size: -
D: -
V: TRBV2
CDR3: CASSEVGYTF
DNA: TGTGCCAGCAGTGAAGTGGGCTACACCTTC

J: TRBJ1-1
size: -
D: -
V: TRBV7-2
CDR3: CASSLGPRRTEAFF
DNA: TGTGCCAGCAGCTTAGGTCCGAGGAGGACTGAAGCTTTCTTT

J: TRBJ2-7
size: -
D: TRBD1
V: TRBV7-8
CDR3: CASSLGTGVNYEQYF
DNA: TGTGCCAGCAGCTTAGGAACAGGGGTAAACTACGAGCAGTACTTC

J: TRBJ1-2
size: -
D: -
V: TRBV5-1
CDR3: CASSLERGGYTF
DNA: TGCGCCAGCAGCTTGGAGCGTGGCGGCTACACCTTC

J: TRBJ1-5
size: -
D: -
V: TRBV30
CDR3: CAWSGSSNQPQHF
DNA: TGTGCCTGGAGTGGATCTAGCAATCAGCCCCAGCATTTT

J: TRBJ2-3
size: -
D: -
V: TRBV4-3
CDR3: CASSQAPGLPTDTQYF
DNA: TGCGCCAGCAGCCAAGCTCCGGGACTCCCCACAGATACGCAGTATTTT

J: TRBJ2-1
size: few
D: TRBD2
V: TRBV24-1
CDR3: CATSDSSGSSYNEQFF
DNA: TGTGCCACCAGTGATTCTAGCGGTAGCTCCTACAATGAGCAGTTCTTC

J: TRBJ2-7
size: -
D: -
V: TRBV3-1/TRBV3-2
CDR3: CASSQGAAKTYEQYF
DNA: TGTGCCAGCAGCCAAGGGGCAGCGAAGACCTACGAGCAGTACTTC

J: TRBJ1-4
size: -
D: -
V: TRBV4-1
CDR3: CASSLVGPGPNEKLFF
DNA: TGCGCCAGCAGCCTAGTGGGTCCAGGCCCTAATGAAAAACTGTTTTTT

J: TRBJ1-1
size: -
D: -
V: TRBV7-9
CDR3: CASSLGGLEGTEAFF
DNA: TGTGCCAGCAGCTTGGGGGGGCTAGAGGGCACTGAAGCTTTCTTT

J: TRBJ2-7
size: -
D: -
V: TRBV7-9
CDR3: CASSSPVGSYEQYF
DNA: TGTGCCAGCAGCTCCCCCGTGGGCTCCTACGAGCAGTACTTC

J: TRBJ2-1
size: -
D: TRBD1
V: TRBV19
CDR3: CASSSRTGQGANEQFF
DNA: TGTGCCAGTAGTAGCAGGACAGGGCAAGGCGCGAATGAGCAGTTCTTC